This T cell receptor (beta chain) was captured in a study of cytotoxic CD8 clonotypes in ibrutinib-treated CLL. In the study overall: The average sample held around 280,000 productive templates and 87,000 or so productive rearrangements. General study points: The clonality went up when patients responded to ibrutinib and dropped back toward baseline at progression.

Sequencing was performed with immunoSEQ multiplex PCR; in TCRdb, only in-frame clones are kept and a portion is missing. Among about 150,000 clones listed, about 80% were seen once. The count of this clone is one. Its matching antigen is unknown. Trimming stripped 5 bases from V and 2 bases from J, with 14 bases between. Germline CDR1 SEHNR, CDR2 FQNEAQ (reference sequence). This CDR3 contains 15 residues. The sequencing used PBMCs, collected after 12 months of ibrutinib treatment. V gene TRBV7-9 combines with J gene TRBJ2-3, with D perhaps matching TRBD1 (6 bases). The clonotype comes from a human donor with chronic lymphocytic leukemia. CDR3 nucleotide sequence: TGTGCCAGCAGCCAAAGCAGGGGCCCCACAGATACGCAGTATTTT. It translates to CASSQSRGPTDTQYF.